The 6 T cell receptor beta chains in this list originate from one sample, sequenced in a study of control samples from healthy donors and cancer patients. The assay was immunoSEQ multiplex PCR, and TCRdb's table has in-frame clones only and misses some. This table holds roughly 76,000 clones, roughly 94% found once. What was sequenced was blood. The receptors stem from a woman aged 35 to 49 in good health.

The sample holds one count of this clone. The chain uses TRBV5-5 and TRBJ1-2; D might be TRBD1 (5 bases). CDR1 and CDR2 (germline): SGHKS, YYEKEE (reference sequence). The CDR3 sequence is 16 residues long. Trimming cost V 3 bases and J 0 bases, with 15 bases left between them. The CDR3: CASSSGLTATNYGYTF. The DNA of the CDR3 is TGTGCCAGCAGCTCTGGGTTGACAGCGACTAACTATGGCTACACCTTC.

The CDR3 loop is CASSLWDTNEKLFF. The DNA of the CDR3 is TGTGCCAGCTCACTGTGGGACACTAATGAAAAACTGTTTTTT. This chain joins TRBV18 and TRBJ1-4, with D tentatively TRBD1 (5 bases). The CDR3 runs 14 residues. Germline lookup yields CDR1 KGHSH and CDR2 LQKENI. The V end lost 4 bases, the J end lost 2 bases, and 8 bases lay between the germline ends.

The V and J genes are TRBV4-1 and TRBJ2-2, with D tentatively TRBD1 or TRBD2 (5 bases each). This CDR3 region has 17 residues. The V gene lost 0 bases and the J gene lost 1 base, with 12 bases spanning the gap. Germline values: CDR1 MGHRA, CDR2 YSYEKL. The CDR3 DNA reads TGCGCCAGCAGCCAAGATCGTAGGGACGGGAACACCGGGGAGCTGTTTTTT. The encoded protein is CASSQDRRDGNTGELFF.

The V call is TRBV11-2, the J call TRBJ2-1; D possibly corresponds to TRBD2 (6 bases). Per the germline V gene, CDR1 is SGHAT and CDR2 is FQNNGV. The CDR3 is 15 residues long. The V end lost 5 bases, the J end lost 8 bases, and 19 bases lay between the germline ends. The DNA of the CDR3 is TGTGCCAGCAGCCTTCTGACCGGGACTTTCCATGAGCAGTTCTTC. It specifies CASSLLTGTFHEQFF.

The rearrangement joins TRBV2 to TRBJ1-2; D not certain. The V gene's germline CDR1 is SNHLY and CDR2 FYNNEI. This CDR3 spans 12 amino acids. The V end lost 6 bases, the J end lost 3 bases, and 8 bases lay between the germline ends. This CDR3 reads CASSTSYYGYTF. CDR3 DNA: TGTGCCAGCAGCACATCATACTATGGCTACACCTTC.

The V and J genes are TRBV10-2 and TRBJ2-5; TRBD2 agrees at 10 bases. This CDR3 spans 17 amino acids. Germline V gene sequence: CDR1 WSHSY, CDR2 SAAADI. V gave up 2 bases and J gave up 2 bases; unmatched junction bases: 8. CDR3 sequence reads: CASSEIPAGGRQETQYF. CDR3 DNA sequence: TGCGCCAGCAGTGAGATCCCAGCGGGGGGGCGACAAGAGACCCAGTACTTC.